The 16 T cell receptor beta chains in this list originate from one sample, sequenced in a study of blood T cell repertoires in COVID-19. TCRdb's copy holds only in-frame clones and misses some; the assay was immunoSEQ multiplex PCR. The sample has about 70,000 clones; around 86% are singletons. Sequenced input: peripheral blood. These TCRs come from a woman in her late teens or twenties with acute or convalescent COVID-19.

CDR3 residues: CASSLSGGLGETQYF. The CDR3 bases are TGTGCCAGCAGCTTATCGGGGGGGCTTGGAGAGACCCAGTACTTC. This rearrangement joins TRBV11-2 to TRBJ2-5; TRBD2 matches 8 bases. Germline CDR1 and CDR2: SGHAT and FQNNGV. J gave up 4 bases and V 2 bases, and 6 bases lay outside the gene matches. CDR3 size: 15 residues.

This clone was seen a few times. The chain recombines TRBV28 with TRBJ1-2; maybe TRBD1 (5 bases). The CDR3 is made up of 13 amino acids. Per the germline V gene, CDR1 is MDHEN and CDR2 is SYDVKM. V lost 2 bases, J lost 7 bases, and 11 bases lay in between. CDR3 protein: CASSLGRGRGYTF. In nucleotides, the CDR3 is TGTGCCAGCAGTTTAGGGAGGGGCCGTGGCTACACCTTC.

The V call is TRBV2, the J call TRBJ1-6; D possibly corresponds to TRBD1 (5 bases). The CDR3 totals 13 residues. Germline CDR1 SNHLY, CDR2 FYNNEI. The germline V and J ends were trimmed by 7 bases and 6 bases, with 10 bases remaining between them. The CDR3 region is CASNPGLNSPLHF. CDR3 coding DNA: TGTGCCAGCAATCCAGGGCTTAATTCACCCCTCCACTTT.

This sequence joins TRBV6-5 and TRBJ2-7; no firm D call. This CDR3 comprises 13 residues. Between the trimmed V and J ends, which lost 0 bases and 2 bases, there was a span of 5 bases. CDR1 is MNHEY and CDR2 is SVGAGI in the germline V gene. The CDR3 nucleotides read TGTGCCAGCAGTTACTCCGACACCTACGAGCAGTACTTC. It encodes CASSYSDTYEQYF.

The gene calls are TRBV7-8 and TRBJ2-1; possibly TRBD2 for D (6 bases). The CDR3 length is 16 residues. From germline, CDR1 is SGHVS and CDR2 FQNEAQ. Trimming took off 6 bases at V and 0 bases at J, with 15 bases between the two ends. CDR3 residues: CASRERGAGSYNEQFF. The CDR3, as DNA: TGTGCCAGCAGGGAAAGGGGAGCGGGCTCCTACAATGAGCAGTTCTTC. The whole variable domain, remainder taken from reference TRBV7-8 and TRBJ2-1, is GAGVSQSPRYKVAKRGQDVALRCDPISGHVSLFWYQQALGQGPEFLTYFQNEAQLDKSGLPSDRFFAERPEGSVSTLKIQRTQQEDSAVYLCASRERGAGSYNEQFFGPGTRLTVL.

V gene TRBV19 combines with J gene TRBJ1-1; a weak D match, TRBD1 (6 bases). The CDR3 is 13 residues long. Germline CDR1 LNHDA, CDR2 SQIVND (reference sequence). The V end was cut by 6 bases, the J end by 4 bases, with 12 bases between. CDR3 nucleotides: TGTGCCAGTAGCCGGGAGGGGGGCACTGAAGCTTTCTTT. It encodes CASSREGGTEAFF.

The CDR3 reads CASSENRDMRFF. Written as DNA, the CDR3 is TGTGCCAGTAGTGAGAACCGGGACATGAGGTTTTTT. This chain uses TRBV19 with TRBJ1-4; D perhaps matches TRBD1 (6 bases). The CDR3 has 12 residues. The germline V gene encodes CDR1 LNHDA and CDR2 SQIVND (reference sequence). Trimming removed 5 bases from V and 16 bases from J, with 17 bases in between.

The chain couples TRBV5-6 to TRBJ1-2, with 7 bases fitting TRBD1. In germline, CDR1 is SGHDT, CDR2 YYEEEE. The CDR3 is 12 residues long. After removal of 5 bases from V and 8 bases from J, the junction contained 6 bases not matched to a gene. The chain's CDR3 is CASSPQGRGYTF. CDR3 coding DNA: TGTGCCAGCAGTCCACAGGGGCGCGGCTACACCTTC.

This chain joins TRBV4-1 and TRBJ2-5; 8 bases are a match to TRBD2. Germline values: CDR1 MGHRA, CDR2 YSYEKL. V dropped 1 base and J dropped 4; count of bases not matched to a gene: 5. The CDR3 is made up of 15 amino acids. The CDR3 DNA follows: TGCGCCAGCAGCCAAGCGGGAGGGCCAGGAGAGACCCAGTACTTC. Protein: CASSQAGGPGETQYF.

V gene TRBV6-1 combines with J gene TRBJ2-3; TRBD2 agrees at 10 bases. Germline V gene sequence: CDR1 MNHNS, CDR2 SASEGT. The CDR3 spans 16 residues. Trimming cost V 1 base and J 4 bases; bases outside gene matches: 5. The CDR3 sequence is CASSEGSGRVSDTQYF. As DNA, the CDR3 is TGTGCCAGCAGTGAAGGGAGCGGGAGGGTCTCAGATACGCAGTATTTT.

The rearrangement joins TRBV5-1 to TRBJ2-7; 7 nucleotides line up with TRBD1. Looked up from germline, CDR1 is SGHRS and CDR2 is YFSETQ. The V gene end was trimmed by 4 bases and the J gene end by 2 bases; junction bases not matched to a gene: 6. The CDR3 extends over 14 amino acids. CDR3 nucleotide sequence: TGCGCCAGCAGCCCGCGACAGGGAGCCTACGAGCAGTACTTC. This translates into CASSPRQGAYEQYF.

This chain joins TRBV15 and TRBJ1-1, with D uncertain. Germline CDR1 reads LNHNV; CDR2 reads YYDKDF (reference sequence). This CDR3 region has 13 residues. Trimming left V 0 bases short and J 7 bases short, with 9 bases between. CDR3 sequence: CATSRDPRNEAFF. The CDR3 coding sequence is TGTGCCACCAGCAGAGATCCCAGAAATGAAGCTTTCTTT. The complete variable domain, with remaining parts taken from reference TRBV15 and TRBJ1-1, reads DAMVIQNPRYQVTQFGKPVTLSCSQTLNHNVMYWYQQKSSQAPKLLFHYYDKDFNNEADTPDNFQSRRPNTSFCFLDIRSPGLGDTAMYLCATSRDPRNEAFFGQGTRLTVV.

The chain carries TRBV27 and TRBJ2-7, with TRBD2 as a possible D gene (6 bases). Trimming pared 8 bases from V and 5 bases from J, leaving 16 bases between. CDR3 length: 13 amino acids. The germline V gene encodes CDR1 MNHEY and CDR2 SMNVEV (reference sequence). This CDR3 is CASPCPGDHEQYF. The DNA for the CDR3 is TGTGCCAGCCCGTGCCCGGGAGACCACGAGCAGTACTTC.

This clone has just a few counts. The rearrangement uses TRBV27 and TRBJ1-5; TRBD1 might be the D (5 bases). Germline V gene data show CDR1 as MNHEY and CDR2 as SMNVEV (reference sequence). The V and J ends lost 3 bases and 5 bases respectively, with 8 bases between them. The CDR3 consists of 13 residues. The CDR3: CASSFRAHQPQHF. The CDR3 region has the DNA TGTGCCAGCAGTTTCAGGGCGCATCAGCCCCAGCATTTT.

The genes are TRBV30 and TRBJ2-1, with 8 bases that match TRBD1. The V gene's germline CDR1 is GTSNPN and CDR2 SVGIG (reference sequence). Unmatched junction bases numbered 9, after V lost 2 bases and J lost 9 bases. The CDR3 spans 14 residues. CDR3 amino acids: CAWSYQGARGEQFF. Written as DNA, the CDR3 is TGTGCCTGGAGTTACCAGGGGGCGCGGGGTGAGCAGTTCTTC.

This chain links TRBV27 with TRBJ2-1, with TRBD2 identical over 11 bases. Germline V CDR1 and CDR2: MNHEY, SMNVEV (reference sequence). The CDR3 loop spans 16 amino acids. J lost 3 bases, V lost 5 bases, and 6 bases had no gene match. CDR3 residues: CASSPRLAGIYNEQFF. In DNA, the CDR3 is TGTGCCAGCAGTCCGCGACTAGCGGGGATCTACAATGAGCAGTTCTTC.